This T cell receptor (beta chain) was captured in a study of technical replicates of blood from a few donors. The repertoire was sequenced with immunoSEQ multiplex PCR; TCRdb's copy has only in-frame clones and lacks some. In the table there are tens of thousands of clones, roughly 94% of which are singletons. Germline CDR1 MNHEY, CDR2 SVGAGI. This CDR3 contains 13 residues. The V and J ends lost 6 bases and 2 bases respectively, with 11 bases between them. This chain uses TRBV6-5 with TRBJ2-7; a weak D match, TRBD1 (6 bases). The source of this sequence is a human donor in good health. The sample comprised T cells isolated from PBMCs. The CDR3 nucleotides are TGTGCCAGCAGCGCACAGGGCACCTACGAGCAGTACTTC. This gives the protein CASSAQGTYEQYF.